The 26 T cell receptor beta chains given below trace back to one sample, sequenced in a study of response to subunit inactivated influenza vaccine. TCRdb independently ran MiXCR on the RT-PCR reads; one entry per CDR3 protein. The sample includes some 600,000 distinct CDR3 sequences, roughly 15% of them seen just once. The sequences come from PBMCs from blood, collected approximately 15 days before vaccination. Receptors originate from a man between 50 and 59 years old who received an inactivated influenza vaccine.

The rearrangement links TRBV7-2 to TRBJ2-1; 12 bases match TRBD2. The CDR3 has 15 residues. Trimming at V came to 5 bases and at J to 7 bases, leaving 6 bases not matched to a gene. Germline-derived CDR1 and CDR2 are SGHTA and FQGNSA. CDR3 bases: TGTGCCAGCAGCAAGGGACTAGCGGGTGTAAATGAGCAGTTCTTC. Amino acids: CASSKGLAGVNEQFF.

This clonotype was detected many times. The rearrangement links TRBV29-1 to TRBJ2-1; 8 positions match TRBD2. The CDR3 totals 11 residues. Germline assignment: CDR1 SQVTM and CDR2 ANQGSEA. Germline trimming cut 1 base from V and 10 bases from J; bases unmatched to any gene: 0. CDR3 nucleotide sequence: TGCAGCGTTGAAGTAGCGGGAGAGCAGTTCTTC. As protein: CSVEVAGEQFF.

The V and J genes are TRBV7-8 and TRBJ2-1, with 10 bases fitting TRBD2. V shed 6 bases and J 3 bases; nucleotides not matched to a gene: 2. The CDR3 covers 14 residues. Germline CDR1 SGHVS, CDR2 FQNEAQ. CDR3 loop: CASRTSGLYNEQFF. The CDR3 DNA sequence: TGTGCCAGCAGGACTAGCGGGCTCTACAATGAGCAGTTCTTC.

This clonotype was observed a handful of times. The CDR3 nucleotides are TGTGCCAGTCTACAGAGTGGTTATGCTGAAGCTTTCTTT. This encodes CASLQSGYAEAFF. The chain combines TRBV6-1 with TRBJ1-1; D ambiguous. Germline-derived CDR1 and CDR2 are MNHNS and SASEGT. The CDR3 contains 13 residues. Trimming pared 9 bases from V and 6 bases from J, leaving 17 bases between.

This clonotype was detected a few times. CDR3 loop: CASSEQDRTDYGYTF. CDR3 in DNA: TGCGCCAGCAGCGAGCAAGATCGGACAGACTATGGCTACACCTTC. V gene TRBV4-3 combines with J gene TRBJ1-2; D is perhaps TRBD1 (6 bases). There are 15 residues in the CDR3. Germline assignment: CDR1 LGHNA and CDR2 YSLEER. V gave up 5 bases and J gave up 3 bases, with 16 bases separating them.

The chain links TRBV2 to TRBJ1-3; D remains unclear. This CDR3 has 14 amino acids. Between the trimmed V and J ends, which lost 8 bases and 6 bases, there was a span of 17 bases. Germline CDR1 reads SNHLY; CDR2 reads FYNNEI. The CDR3 loop reads CASGPRGGPNTIYF. The CDR3 DNA is TGTGCCAGCGGACCCCGTGGTGGACCAAACACCATATATTTT.

The CDR3 DNA is TGTGCCAGCAGCTTACTTCGGGGGAACACTGAAGCTTTCTTT. It specifies CASSLLRGNTEAFF. This chain uses TRBV13 with TRBJ1-1; D remains unclear. This CDR3 contains 14 residues. Looked up from germline, CDR1 is PRHDT and CDR2 is FYEKMQ (reference sequence). Trimming took 2 bases from V and 1 from J, leaving 8 bases between them.

V is TRBV11-2 and J is TRBJ2-7; D is uncertain. This CDR3 comprises 18 residues. Trimming left V 2 bases short and J 2 bases short, with 22 bases between. Germline V gene sequence: CDR1 SGHAT, CDR2 FQNNGV. CDR3: CASSLSPHTNPRPYEQYF. The CDR3, as DNA: TGTGCCAGCAGCTTATCCCCCCACACCAACCCACGGCCCTACGAGCAGTACTTC.

The rearrangement uses TRBV20-1 and TRBJ2-1, with no clear D. Trimming took off 6 bases at V and 10 bases at J, with 13 bases between the two ends. Germline V gene data show CDR1 as DFQATT and CDR2 as SNEGSKA (reference sequence). The CDR3 is made up of 11 amino acids. CDR3 bases: TGCAGTGCCCTTATGGTGAGCGAGCAGTTCTTC. It is translated as CSALMVSEQFF.

A few counts support this clonotype. J is TRBJ1-1 and V is TRBV15; 9 bases are a match to TRBD1. In germline, CDR1 is LNHNV, CDR2 YYDKDF (reference sequence). The CDR3 is 17 amino acids. The trim removed 5 bases at V and 5 bases at J, leaving 15 bases unmatched. In nucleotides, the CDR3 is TGTGCCACCAGCGGGCCGGGACAGGGAATTGGTGAGACTGAAGCTTTCTTT. Translating it yields CATSGPGQGIGETEAFF.

This chain uses TRBV5-6 with TRBJ2-7, with 12 bases fitting TRBD2. The germline V gene encodes CDR1 SGHDT and CDR2 YYEEEE. V shed 4 bases, J shed 3 bases, and the junction held 5 bases outside the gene matches. This CDR3 is built from 15 residues. The CDR3 nucleotides are TGTGCCAGCAGCCCCGGACTAGCGGGACACTACGAGCAGTACTTC. Its translation: CASSPGLAGHYEQYF.

This clonotype was counted between two and nine times. The CDR3 region is CSAQGANEQFF. The CDR3 DNA reads TGCAGTGCTCAGGGGGCGAATGAGCAGTTCTTC. V usage is TRBV20-1 and J usage is TRBJ2-1, with 8 positions matching TRBD1. The J segment lost 7 bases and the V segment lost 5 bases, leaving 1 base of the junction unmatched. The V gene's germline CDR1 is DFQATT and CDR2 SNEGSKA (reference sequence). This CDR3 has 11 residues.

The chain is built from TRBV28 and TRBJ2-3, with a possible D match to TRBD1 (5 bases). Germline CDR1 MDHEN, CDR2 SYDVKM. The CDR3 has 13 residues. V was trimmed by 7 bases and J by 3 bases, leaving 11 bases between them. The CDR3 DNA sequence: TGTGCCAGCATAGGCAGGGTGACAGATACGCAGTATTTT. This gives the protein CASIGRVTDTQYF.

This clonotype was found many times. At one end the junction does not follow the germline gene, possibly because of a read error. The chain combines TRBV29-1 with TRBJ1-1, with unresolved D. The CDR3 length is 10 residues. Germline V gene sequence: CDR1 SQVTM, CDR2 ANQGSEA. As DNA, the CDR3 is TGCAGTGTTGGTGGCACTGAAGCTTTCTTT. Encoded protein: CSVGGTEAFF.

This clonotype has a handful of counts. The rearrangement joins TRBV20-1 to TRBJ2-3, with 7 nucleotides matching TRBD1. Losses at the gene ends were 1 base for V and 2 bases for J; bases not matched to a gene: 3. CDR1 is DFQATT, CDR2 SNEGSKA, per germline (reference sequence). The CDR3 length is 14 residues. CDR3 sequence (DNA): TGCAGTGCTAGAGGGACAGGCTTCACAGATACGCAGTATTTT. Encoded protein: CSARGTGFTDTQYF.

This clonotype showed up just a few times. The CDR3 coding sequence is TGTGCCAGCAGCTCAACCCGGGCGCGACCAATACAGACCCAGTACTTC. It codes for CASSSTRARPIQTQYF. V gene TRBV11-2 combines with J gene TRBJ2-5, with D unclear. Trimming took off 4 bases at V and 6 bases at J, with 21 bases between the two ends. Germline V gives CDR1 SGHAT, CDR2 FQNNGV. This CDR3 spans 16 amino acids. Based on the CDR3 plus reference TRBV11-2 and TRBJ2-5, the full variable domain is EAGVAQSPRYKIIEKRQSVAFWCNPISGHATLYWYQQILGQGPKLLIQFQNNGVVDDSQLPKDRFSAERLKGVDSTLKIQPAKLEDSAVYLCASSSTRARPIQTQYFGPGTRLLVL.

The rearrangement uses TRBV3-1 and TRBJ2-4, with D tentatively TRBD2 (6 bases). V shed 4 bases and J shed 9 bases, with 13 bases lying between them. The CDR3 has 13 amino acids. CDR1 is LGHDT, CDR2 YNNKEL, per germline (reference sequence). CDR3 protein: CASSRGDDGIQYF. The CDR3 nucleotides are TGTGCCAGCAGCCGGGGGGACGACGGCATTCAGTACTTC.

This clonotype was seen a handful of times. Its ends do not fully match the called genes, so a read error is possible. CDR3 nucleotides: TGCGCCAGCAGACAAGTCCGAGTCTCTGGAAACACCATATATTTT. Its protein product is CASRQVRVSGNTIYF. J is TRBJ1-3 and V is TRBV4-3; D not resolved. The V gene's germline CDR1 is LGHNA and CDR2 YSLEER. The CDR3 has 15 amino acids.

The V and J genes are TRBV12-3 or TRBV12-4 and TRBJ2-1, with D unclear. CDR3 length: 13 amino acids. V lost 5 bases and J lost 10, with 15 bases in between. CDR3 in amino acids: CASSLGPAWEQFF. The CDR3 coding sequence is TGTGCCAGCAGTCTGGGCCCCGCCTGGGAGCAGTTCTTC.

This clonotype has more than one count but fewer than ten. The chain uses TRBV12-3 or TRBV12-4 and TRBJ2-5, with D maybe TRBD1 (6 bases). This CDR3 contains 14 residues. V was pared by 4 bases and J by 5 bases, with 14 bases between. The CDR3 protein is CASSSQGFGETQYF. The CDR3 nucleotides are TGTGCCAGCAGTTCACAGGGTTTCGGGGAGACCCAGTACTTC.

This clonotype was seen more than once but under ten times. CDR3 nucleotides: TGTGCCAGCAGCGCAGGACAGGGGGCGTGGAACACTGAAGCTTTCTTT. Translated, it gives CASSAGQGAWNTEAFF. This chain connects TRBV6-2 or TRBV6-3 to TRBJ1-1, with 11 nucleotides matching TRBD1. In germline, CDR1 is MNHEY, CDR2 SVGEGT. This CDR3 comprises 16 residues. J gave up 1 base and V 6 bases, and 7 bases lay outside the gene matches.

This chain joins TRBV20-1 and TRBJ1-2; D is undetermined. Germline V gives CDR1 DFQATT, CDR2 SNEGSKA (reference sequence). Trimming took off 6 bases at V and 2 bases at J, with 16 bases between the two ends. The CDR3 totals 14 residues. CDR3 DNA: TGCAGTGCCCTCCTTGGCCGCGGCAACTATGGCTACACCTTC. Encoded protein: CSALLGRGNYGYTF.

The chain has TRBV12-3 or TRBV12-4 and TRBJ2-7, with TRBD1 matching over 9 bases. CDR3 length equals 15 residues. The V segment lost 7 bases and the J segment 2 bases; nucleotides outside the gene matches: 9. The CDR3 coding sequence is TGTGCCAGCACTTCCCCGGGACAGGGTACCTACGAGCAGTACTTC. The encoded protein is CASTSPGQGTYEQYF.

The table lists this clonotype with many counts. J is TRBJ2-7 and V is TRBV7-2; 7 bases are a match to TRBD1. CDR3 length: 14 residues. The germline V gene has CDR1 SGHTA and CDR2 FQGNSA. V lost 1 base and J lost 3; bases outside the gene matches: 3. CDR3 residues: CASSLVPGGYEQYF. Written as DNA, the CDR3 is TGTGCCAGCAGCTTAGTTCCAGGGGGCTACGAGCAGTACTTC.

This clonotype appeared a few times. J is TRBJ1-1 and V is TRBV3-1; D gene uncertain. Germline V gene sequence: CDR1 LGHDT, CDR2 YNNKEL (reference sequence). CDR3 length: 12 amino acids. V lost 3 bases and J 8 bases, leaving 10 bases between the germline ends. CDR3 sequence (DNA): TGTGCCAGCAGCCATTCGACGGAGGAAGCTTTCTTT. It yields the protein CASSHSTEEAFF. Full variable domain (missing parts from reference TRBV3-1 and TRBJ1-1): DTAVSQTPKYLVTQMGNDKSIKCEQNLGHDTMYWYKQDSKKFLKIMFSYNNKELIINETVPNRFSPKSPDKAHLNLHINSLELGDSAVYFCASSHSTEEAFFGQGTRLTVV.

This clonotype appeared a few times. For the CDR3, the DNA is TGTGCCAGTAGCAGGGCATCGGGCACAGATACGCAGTATTTT. Translating gives CASSRASGTDTQYF. The genes are TRBV19 and TRBJ2-3; D possibly corresponds to TRBD1 (5 bases). This CDR3 region has 14 residues. Trimming stripped 6 bases from V and 1 base from J, with 11 bases between. The germline V gene has CDR1 LNHDA and CDR2 SQIVND (reference sequence).